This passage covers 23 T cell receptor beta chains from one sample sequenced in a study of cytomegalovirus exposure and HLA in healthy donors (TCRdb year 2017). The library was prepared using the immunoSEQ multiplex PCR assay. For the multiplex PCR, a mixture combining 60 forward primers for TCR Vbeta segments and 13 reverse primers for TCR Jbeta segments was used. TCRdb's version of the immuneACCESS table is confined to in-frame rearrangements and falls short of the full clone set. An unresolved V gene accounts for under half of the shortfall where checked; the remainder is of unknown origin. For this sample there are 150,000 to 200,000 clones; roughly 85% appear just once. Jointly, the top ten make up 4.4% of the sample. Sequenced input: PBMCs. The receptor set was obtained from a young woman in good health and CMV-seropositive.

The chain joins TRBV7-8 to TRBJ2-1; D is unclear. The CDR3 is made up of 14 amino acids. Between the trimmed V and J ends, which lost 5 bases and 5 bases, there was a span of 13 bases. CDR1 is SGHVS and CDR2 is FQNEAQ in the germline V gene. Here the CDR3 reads CASSASLIDNEQFF. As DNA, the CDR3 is TGTGCCAGCAGCGCCAGTTTAATCGACAATGAGCAGTTCTTC.

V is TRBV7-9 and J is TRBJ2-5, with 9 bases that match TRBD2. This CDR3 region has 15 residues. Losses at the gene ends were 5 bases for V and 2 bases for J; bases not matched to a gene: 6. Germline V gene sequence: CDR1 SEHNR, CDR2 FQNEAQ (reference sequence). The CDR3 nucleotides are TGTGCCAGCAGCCGAGCGACTAGCGGACAAGAGACCCAGTACTTC. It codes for CASSRATSGQETQYF.

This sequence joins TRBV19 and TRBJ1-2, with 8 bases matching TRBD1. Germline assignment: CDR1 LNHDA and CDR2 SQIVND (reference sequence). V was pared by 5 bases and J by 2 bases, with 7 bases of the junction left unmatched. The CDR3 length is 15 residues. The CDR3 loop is CASSVQRTGNYGYTF. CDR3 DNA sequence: TGTGCCAGTAGTGTACAGCGGACAGGGAACTATGGCTACACCTTC.

The CDR3 DNA reads as TGCGCCAGCAGCCAAGATCGGGGGGGAGAGTTGGGCTACACCTTC. The encoded protein is CASSQDRGGELGYTF. The chain uses TRBV4-3 and TRBJ1-2; D may be TRBD1 (5 bases). V lost 0 bases to trimming and J lost 8 bases, with 16 bases between them. CDR1 and CDR2 (germline): LGHNA, YSLEER. This CDR3 comprises 15 residues.

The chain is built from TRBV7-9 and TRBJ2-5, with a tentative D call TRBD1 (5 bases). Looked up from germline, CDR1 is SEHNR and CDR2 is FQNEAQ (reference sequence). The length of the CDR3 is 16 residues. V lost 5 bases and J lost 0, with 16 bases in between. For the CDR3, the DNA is TGTGCCAGCAGCCCTACACGTCGACAGAACCAAGAGACCCAGTACTTC. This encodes CASSPTRRQNQETQYF. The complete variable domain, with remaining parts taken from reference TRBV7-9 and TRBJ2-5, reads DTGVSQNPRHKITKRGQNVTFRCDPISEHNRLYWYRQTLGQGPEFLTYFQNEAQLEKSRLLSDRFSAERPKGSFSTLEIQRTEQGDSAMYLCASSPTRRQNQETQYFGPGTRLLVL.

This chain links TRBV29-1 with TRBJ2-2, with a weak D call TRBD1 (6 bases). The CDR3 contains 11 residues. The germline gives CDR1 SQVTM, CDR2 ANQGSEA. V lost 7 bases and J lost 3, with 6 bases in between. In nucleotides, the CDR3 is TGCAGCGGGGGGCACACCGGGGAGCTGTTTTTT. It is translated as CSGGHTGELFF.

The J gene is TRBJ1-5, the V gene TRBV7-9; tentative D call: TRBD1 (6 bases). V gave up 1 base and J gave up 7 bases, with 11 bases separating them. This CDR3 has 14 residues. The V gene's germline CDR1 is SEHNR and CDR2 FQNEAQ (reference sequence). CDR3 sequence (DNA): TGTGCCAGCAGCTTAGGGGGGCCAGGCCAGCCCCAGCATTTT. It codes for CASSLGGPGQPQHF.

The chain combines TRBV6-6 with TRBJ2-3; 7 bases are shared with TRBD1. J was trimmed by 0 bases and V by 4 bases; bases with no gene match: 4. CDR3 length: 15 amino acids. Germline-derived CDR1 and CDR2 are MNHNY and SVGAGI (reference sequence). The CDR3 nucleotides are TGTGCCAGCAGTTTGCCAGGGGGTAGCACAGATACGCAGTATTTT. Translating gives CASSLPGGSTDTQYF.

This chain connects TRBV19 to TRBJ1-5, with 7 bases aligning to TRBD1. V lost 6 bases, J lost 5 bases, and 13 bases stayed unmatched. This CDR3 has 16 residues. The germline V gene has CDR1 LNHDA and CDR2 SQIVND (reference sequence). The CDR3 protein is CASSKEGAGSHQPQHF. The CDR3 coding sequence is TGTGCCAGTAGCAAGGAGGGGGCGGGTTCCCATCAGCCCCAGCATTTT.

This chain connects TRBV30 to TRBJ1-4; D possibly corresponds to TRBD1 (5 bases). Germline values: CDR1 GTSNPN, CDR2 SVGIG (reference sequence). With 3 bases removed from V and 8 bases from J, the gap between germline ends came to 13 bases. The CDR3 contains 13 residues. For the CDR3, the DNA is TGTGCCTGGAGCGGGGGTCCGCCGGAAAAACTGTTTTTT. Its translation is CAWSGGPPEKLFF. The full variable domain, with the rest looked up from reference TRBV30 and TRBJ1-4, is SQTIHQWPATLVQPVGSPLSLECTVEGTSNPNLYWYRQAAGRGLQLLFYSVGIGQISSEVPQNLSASRPQDRQFILSSKKLLLSDSGFYLCAWSGGPPEKLFFGSGTQLSVL.

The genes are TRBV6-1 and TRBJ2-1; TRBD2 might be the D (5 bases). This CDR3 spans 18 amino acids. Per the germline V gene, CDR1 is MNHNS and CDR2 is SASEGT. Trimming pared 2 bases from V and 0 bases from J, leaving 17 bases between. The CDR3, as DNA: TGTGCCAGCAGTGAAAGGGAGTGGGAAGCCAGCTCCTACAATGAGCAGTTCTTC. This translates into CASSEREWEASSYNEQFF.

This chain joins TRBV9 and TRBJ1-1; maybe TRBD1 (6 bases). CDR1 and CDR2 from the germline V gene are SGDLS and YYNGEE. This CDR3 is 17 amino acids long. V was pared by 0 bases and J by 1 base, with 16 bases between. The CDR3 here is CASSVGGGGPQNTEAFF. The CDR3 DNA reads TGTGCCAGCAGCGTAGGAGGGGGGGGGCCTCAGAACACTGAAGCTTTCTTT.

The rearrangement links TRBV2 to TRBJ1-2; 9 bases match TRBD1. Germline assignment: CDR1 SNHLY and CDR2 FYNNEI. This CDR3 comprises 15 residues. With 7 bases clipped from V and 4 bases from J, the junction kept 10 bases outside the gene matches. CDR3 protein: CASTGERTGVYGYTF. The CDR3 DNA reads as TGTGCCAGCACCGGGGAGAGGACAGGGGTCTATGGCTACACCTTC.

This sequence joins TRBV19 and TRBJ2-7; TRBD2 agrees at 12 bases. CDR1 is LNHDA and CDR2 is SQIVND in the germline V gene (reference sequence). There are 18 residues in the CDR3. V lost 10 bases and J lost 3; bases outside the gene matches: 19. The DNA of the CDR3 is TGTGCCACTAACCCCGGGACTAGCGGGCACGGGGGGTACTACGAGCAGTACTTC. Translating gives CATNPGTSGHGGYYEQYF.

This CDR3 reads CASQGGGTDTQYF. The CDR3 DNA sequence: TGTGCCAGCCAGGGTGGGGGGACAGATACGCAGTATTTT. The rearrangement joins TRBV2 to TRBJ2-3; the D gene is possibly TRBD2 (6 bases). The CDR3 is 13 amino acids. CDR1 is SNHLY and CDR2 is FYNNEI in the germline V gene. V was trimmed by 8 bases and J by 3 bases, leaving 12 bases between them.

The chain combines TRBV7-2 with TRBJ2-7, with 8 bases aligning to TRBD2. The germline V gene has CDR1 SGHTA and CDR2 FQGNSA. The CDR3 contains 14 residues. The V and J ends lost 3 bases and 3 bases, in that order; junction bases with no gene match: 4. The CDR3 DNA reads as TGTGCCAGCAGCTTGGGCCGGGGGGGCTACGAGCAGTACTTC. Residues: CASSLGRGGYEQYF.

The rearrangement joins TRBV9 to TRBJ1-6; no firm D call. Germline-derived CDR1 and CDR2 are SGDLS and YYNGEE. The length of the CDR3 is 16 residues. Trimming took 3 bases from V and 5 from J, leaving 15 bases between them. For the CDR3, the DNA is TGTGCCAGCAGCGGCGGCTTGAGGGATGATAATTCACCCCTCCACTTT. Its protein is CASSGGLRDDNSPLHF.

The CDR3 protein is CASSTRTGSDGNTIYF. The CDR3 region has the DNA TGTGCCAGCAGCACTCGGACAGGGAGCGATGGAAACACCATATATTTT. The V and J genes are TRBV14 and TRBJ1-3; TRBD1 matches at 8 bases. J gave up 3 bases and V 5 bases, and 9 bases lay outside the gene matches. The CDR3 spans 16 residues. Germline assignment: CDR1 SGHDN and CDR2 FVKESK.

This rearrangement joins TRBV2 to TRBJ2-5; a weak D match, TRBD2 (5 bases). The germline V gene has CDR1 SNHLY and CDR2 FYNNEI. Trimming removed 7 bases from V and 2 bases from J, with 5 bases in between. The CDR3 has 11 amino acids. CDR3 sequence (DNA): TGTGCCAGCACGGGGCAAGAGACCCAGTACTTC. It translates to CASTGQETQYF.

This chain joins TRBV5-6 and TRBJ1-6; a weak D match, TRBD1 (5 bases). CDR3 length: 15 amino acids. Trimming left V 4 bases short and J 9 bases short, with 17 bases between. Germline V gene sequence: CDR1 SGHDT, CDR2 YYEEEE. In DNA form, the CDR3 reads TGTGCCAGCAGCCTGGGTTTCGGGGGAGCTTCACCCCTCCACTTT. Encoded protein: CASSLGFGGASPLHF.

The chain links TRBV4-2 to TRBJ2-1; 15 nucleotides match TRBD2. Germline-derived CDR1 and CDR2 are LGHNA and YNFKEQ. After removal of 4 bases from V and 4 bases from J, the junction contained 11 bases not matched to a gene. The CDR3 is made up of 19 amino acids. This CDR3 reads CASSPGLAGGLESYNEQFF. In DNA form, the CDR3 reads TGTGCCAGCAGCCCCGGACTAGCGGGGGGGTTGGAGTCTTACAATGAGCAGTTCTTC.

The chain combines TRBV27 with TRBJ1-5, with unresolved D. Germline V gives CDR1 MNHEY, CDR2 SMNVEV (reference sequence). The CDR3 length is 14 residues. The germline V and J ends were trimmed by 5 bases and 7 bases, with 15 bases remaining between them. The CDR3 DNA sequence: TGTGCCAGCAGTCCAGGAACCGGGGAACAGCCCCAGCATTTT. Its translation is CASSPGTGEQPQHF.

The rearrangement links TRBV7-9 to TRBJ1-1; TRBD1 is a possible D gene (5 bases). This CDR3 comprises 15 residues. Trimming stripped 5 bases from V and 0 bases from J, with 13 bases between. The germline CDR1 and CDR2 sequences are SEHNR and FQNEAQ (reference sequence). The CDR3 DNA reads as TGTGCCAGCAGCGAAGAGGAGGGGATGAACACTGAAGCTTTCTTT. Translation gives CASSEEEGMNTEAFF. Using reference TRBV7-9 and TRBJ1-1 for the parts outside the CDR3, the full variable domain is DTGVSQNPRHKITKRGQNVTFRCDPISEHNRLYWYRQTLGQGPEFLTYFQNEAQLEKSRLLSDRFSAERPKGSFSTLEIQRTEQGDSAMYLCASSEEEGMNTEAFFGQGTRLTVV.